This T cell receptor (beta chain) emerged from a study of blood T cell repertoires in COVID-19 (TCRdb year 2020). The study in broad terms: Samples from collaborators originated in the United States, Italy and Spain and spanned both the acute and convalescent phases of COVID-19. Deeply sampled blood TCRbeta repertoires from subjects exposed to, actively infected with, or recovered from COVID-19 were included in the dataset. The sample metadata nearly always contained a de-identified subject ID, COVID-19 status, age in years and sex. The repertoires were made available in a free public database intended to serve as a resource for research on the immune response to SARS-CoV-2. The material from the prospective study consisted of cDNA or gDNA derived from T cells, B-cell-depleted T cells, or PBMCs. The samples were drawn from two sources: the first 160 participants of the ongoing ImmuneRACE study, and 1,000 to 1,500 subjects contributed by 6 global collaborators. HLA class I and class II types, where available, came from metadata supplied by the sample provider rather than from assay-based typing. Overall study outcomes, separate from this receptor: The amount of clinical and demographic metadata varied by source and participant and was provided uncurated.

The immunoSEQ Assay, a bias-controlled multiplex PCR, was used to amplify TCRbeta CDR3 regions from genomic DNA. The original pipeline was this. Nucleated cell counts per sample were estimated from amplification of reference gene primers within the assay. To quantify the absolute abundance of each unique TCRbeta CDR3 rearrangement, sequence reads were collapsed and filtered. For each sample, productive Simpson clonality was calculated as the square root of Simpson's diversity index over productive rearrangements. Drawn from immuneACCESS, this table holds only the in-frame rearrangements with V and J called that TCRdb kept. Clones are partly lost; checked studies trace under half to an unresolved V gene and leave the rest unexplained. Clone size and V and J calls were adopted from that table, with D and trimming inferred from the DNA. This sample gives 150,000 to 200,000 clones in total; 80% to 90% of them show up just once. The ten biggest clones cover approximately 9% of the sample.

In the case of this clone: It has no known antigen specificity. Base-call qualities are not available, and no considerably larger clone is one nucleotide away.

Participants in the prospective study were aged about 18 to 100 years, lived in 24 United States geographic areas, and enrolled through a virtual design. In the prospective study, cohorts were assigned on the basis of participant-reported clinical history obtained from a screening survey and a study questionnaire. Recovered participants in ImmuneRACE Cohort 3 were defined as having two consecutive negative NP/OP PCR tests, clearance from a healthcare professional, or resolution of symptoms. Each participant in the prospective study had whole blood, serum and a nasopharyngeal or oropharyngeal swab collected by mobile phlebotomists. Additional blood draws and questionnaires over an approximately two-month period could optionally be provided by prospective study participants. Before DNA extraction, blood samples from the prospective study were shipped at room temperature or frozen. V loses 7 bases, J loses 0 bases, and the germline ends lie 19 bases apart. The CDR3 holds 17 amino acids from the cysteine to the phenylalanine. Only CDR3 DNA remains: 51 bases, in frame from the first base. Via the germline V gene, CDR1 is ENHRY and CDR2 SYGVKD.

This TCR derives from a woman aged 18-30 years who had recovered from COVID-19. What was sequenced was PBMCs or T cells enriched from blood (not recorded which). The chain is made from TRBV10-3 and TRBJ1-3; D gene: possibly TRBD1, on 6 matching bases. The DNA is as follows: TGTGCCATCAAAAGGGAAACAGGGAGAAACTCTGGAAACACCATATATTTT. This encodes CAIKRETGRNSGNTIYF.